The 2 T cell receptor beta chains reported below all come from one sample, sequenced in a study of Tregs in tolerant kidney transplant recipients. Sequencing was performed with immunoSEQ multiplex PCR; in TCRdb, only in-frame clones are kept and a portion is missing. The specimen's table records 50,000 or so clones. This material consisted of CD4+ T cells from blood, taken before the transplant. These receptors were taken from a human donor who received a combined kidney and bone marrow transplant.

Regarding this clone: The CDR3 end is not reached by the read, which stops 3 residues before it; the germline J gene fills it in. The chain is built from TRBV13 and TRBJ2-3; 10 bases agree with TRBD2. Trimming took 8 bases from V and 1 from J; bases not matched to a gene: 6. This CDR3 has 15 amino acids. In germline, CDR1 is PRHDT, CDR2 FYEKMQ (reference sequence). CDR3 loop: CASQSGRGGTDTQYF. The sequenced CDR3 bases are TGTGCCAGCCAGAGCGGGAGGGGTGGCACAGATACG.

Comments on this clone: The read finishes 3 residues shy of the CDR3 end, and the germline J gene is used to complete it. This sequence joins TRBV7-2 and TRBJ1-4; 7 bases map to TRBD1. V shed 1 base and J 7 bases; nucleotides not matched to a gene: 0. This CDR3 has 13 residues. Looked up from germline, CDR1 is SGHTA and CDR2 is FQGNSA. The CDR3 region is CASSLGTGEKLFF. CDR3 bases read: TGTGCCAGCAGCTTAGGGACAGGTGAAAAA.